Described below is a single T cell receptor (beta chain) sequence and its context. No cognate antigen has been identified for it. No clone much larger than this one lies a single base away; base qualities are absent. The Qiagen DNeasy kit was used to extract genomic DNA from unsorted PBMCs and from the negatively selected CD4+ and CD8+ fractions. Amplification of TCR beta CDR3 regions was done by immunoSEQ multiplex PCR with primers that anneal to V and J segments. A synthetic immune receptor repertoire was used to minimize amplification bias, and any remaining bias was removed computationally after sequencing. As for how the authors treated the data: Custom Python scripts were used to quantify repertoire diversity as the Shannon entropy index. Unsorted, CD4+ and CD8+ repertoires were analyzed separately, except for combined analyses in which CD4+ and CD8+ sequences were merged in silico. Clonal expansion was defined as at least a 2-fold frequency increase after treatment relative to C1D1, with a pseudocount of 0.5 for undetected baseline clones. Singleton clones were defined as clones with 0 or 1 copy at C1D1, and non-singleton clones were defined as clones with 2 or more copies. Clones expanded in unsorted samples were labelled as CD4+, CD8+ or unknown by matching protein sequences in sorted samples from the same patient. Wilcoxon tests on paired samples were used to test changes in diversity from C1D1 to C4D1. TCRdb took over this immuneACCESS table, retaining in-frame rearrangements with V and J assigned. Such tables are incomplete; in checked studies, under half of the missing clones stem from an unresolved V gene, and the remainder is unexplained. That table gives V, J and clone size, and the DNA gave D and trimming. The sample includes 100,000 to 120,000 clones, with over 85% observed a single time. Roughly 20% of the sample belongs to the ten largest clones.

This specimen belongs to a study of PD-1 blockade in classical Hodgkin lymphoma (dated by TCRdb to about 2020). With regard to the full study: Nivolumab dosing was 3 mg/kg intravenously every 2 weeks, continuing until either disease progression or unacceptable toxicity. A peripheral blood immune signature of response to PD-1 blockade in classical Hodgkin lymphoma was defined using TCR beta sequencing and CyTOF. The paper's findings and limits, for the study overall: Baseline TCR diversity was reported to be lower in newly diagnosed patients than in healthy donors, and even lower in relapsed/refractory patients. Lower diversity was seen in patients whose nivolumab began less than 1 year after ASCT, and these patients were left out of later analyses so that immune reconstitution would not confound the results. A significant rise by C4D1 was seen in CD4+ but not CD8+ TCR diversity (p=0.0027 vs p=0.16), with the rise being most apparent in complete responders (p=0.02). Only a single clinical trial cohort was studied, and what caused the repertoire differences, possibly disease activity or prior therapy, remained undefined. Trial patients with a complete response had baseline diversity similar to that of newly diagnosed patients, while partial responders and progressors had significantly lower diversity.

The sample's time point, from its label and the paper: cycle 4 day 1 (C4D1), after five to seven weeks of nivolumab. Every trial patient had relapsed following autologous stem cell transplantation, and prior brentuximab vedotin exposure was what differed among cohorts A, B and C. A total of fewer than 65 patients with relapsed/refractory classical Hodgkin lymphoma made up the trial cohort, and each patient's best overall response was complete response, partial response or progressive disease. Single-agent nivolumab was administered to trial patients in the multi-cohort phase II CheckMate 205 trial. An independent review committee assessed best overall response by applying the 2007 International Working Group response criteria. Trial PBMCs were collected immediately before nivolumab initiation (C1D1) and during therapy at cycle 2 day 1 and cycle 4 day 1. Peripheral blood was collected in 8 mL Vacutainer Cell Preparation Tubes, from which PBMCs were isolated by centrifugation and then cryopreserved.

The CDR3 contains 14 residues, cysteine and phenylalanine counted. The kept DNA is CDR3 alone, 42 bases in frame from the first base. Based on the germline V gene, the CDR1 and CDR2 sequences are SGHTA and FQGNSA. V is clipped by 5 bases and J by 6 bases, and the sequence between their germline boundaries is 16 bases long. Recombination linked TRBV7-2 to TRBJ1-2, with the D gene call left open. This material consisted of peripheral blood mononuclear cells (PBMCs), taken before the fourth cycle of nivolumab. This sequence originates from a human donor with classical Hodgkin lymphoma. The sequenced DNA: TGTGCCAGCAGCCGGCGGGATATTCTAGATGGCTACACCTTC. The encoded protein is CASSRRDILDGYTF.